This T cell receptor beta chain was recovered during a study of T cell changes during pregnancy in multiple sclerosis (dated by TCRdb to between 2018 and 2021). Concerning the study at large: The study examined how the T cell repertoire changed over the course of pregnancy in women with multiple sclerosis.

The method behind the library was the immunoSEQ multiplex PCR assay. As stored in TCRdb, this immuneACCESS dataset retains in-frame rearrangements with V and J assigned. A fraction of the clones does not appear; measured against another copy, unresolved V genes explain less than half of the discrepancy, and the remainder lacks a known reason. For this sample the table gives about 36,000 clones, of which approximately 90% were detected only once. The biggest ten clones account for around 0.62% of the sample. CDR1 and CDR2 are drawn from the germline V gene: MDHEN, SYDVKM. The CDR3 runs 13 amino acids, cysteine and phenylalanine included. Of all the DNA, just the CDR3 is kept, 39 bases in frame from base 1. V trim: 10 bases; J trim: 4 bases; unmatched bases: 8. Concerning this clone: Its antigen is still unknown. The sample holds no much larger clone one base away, and base qualities are not on file.

Recombination joined TRBV28 with TRBJ2-3; 7 bases in the middle match TRBD2. This TCR was sampled from a female donor with multiple sclerosis, enrolled in a pregnancy study. Sequences were derived from CD4+ T cells from peripheral blood mononuclear cells, sampled in the first trimester of pregnancy. The DNA sequence reads TGTGCCACCGGGGAGGGGCCCCCAGATACGCAGTATTTT. This sequence encodes CATGEGPPDTQYF. Reference TRBV28 and TRBJ2-3 proteins supply the regions before and after the CDR3; the full variable domain is: DVKVTQSSRYLVKRTGEKVFLECVQDMDHENMFWYRQDPGLGLRLIYFSYDVKMKEKGDIPEGYSVSREKKERFSLILESASTNQTSMYLCATGEGPPDTQYFGPGTRLTVL.